This T cell receptor (beta chain) comes out of a study of T-cell memory formation after mild COVID-19. MiXCR, applied by TCRdb to the 5' RACE reads, yields one record per CDR3 protein. Of 350,000 to 450,000 distinct CDR3 sequences listed, about 20% are singletons. Concerning this clonotype: The antigen is not known.

Points from the study as a whole: CD4/CD8 balance held among clones contracting day 15 to 85, and later expanders leaned CD4+.

The CDR3 contains 14 residues. Trimming took 4 bases from V and 5 from J; bases not matched to a gene: 8. CDR1 and CDR2 from the germline V gene are MNHNY and SVGAGI (reference sequence). This receptor was identified in an adult woman who had mild COVID-19 (a few samples of this study predate the infection). Cell type and time point are not known. The chain uses TRBV6-6 and TRBJ2-7, with 7 bases lining up with TRBD1. Sequenced: PBMCs or a T cell subset sorted from them (not recorded which). CDR3 sequence reads: CASSWGQSWNEQYF. For the CDR3, the DNA is TGTGCCAGCAGTTGGGGACAGAGTTGGAACGAGCAGTACTTC.